This TCR beta chain was profiled in a study of PD-1 blockade in classical Hodgkin lymphoma. Trimming cost V 5 bases and J 3 bases, with 13 bases left between them. Germline CDR1 reads SGHNT; CDR2 reads YENEEA. The CDR3 loop spans 14 amino acids. On this clone: The target antigen is unknown.

All trial patients relapsed after autologous stem cell transplantation. Sequenced by immunoSEQ multiplex PCR; TCRdb stores in-frame clones only, minus some. In the table there are about 40,000 clones, 69% of which are singletons. Study-wide results and caveats: Nivolumab initiated under 1 year post-ASCT led to patient exclusion.

The receptor's source is a human donor with classical Hodgkin lymphoma. The sequencing used peripheral blood mononuclear cells (PBMCs), collected before the second cycle of nivolumab. The chain couples TRBV11-3 to TRBJ1-1, with D possibly TRBD1 on 6 matching bases. In DNA form, the CDR3 reads TGTGCCAGCAGCCGATGGGACACGGACACTGAAGCTTTCTTT. It encodes CASSRWDTDTEAFF.